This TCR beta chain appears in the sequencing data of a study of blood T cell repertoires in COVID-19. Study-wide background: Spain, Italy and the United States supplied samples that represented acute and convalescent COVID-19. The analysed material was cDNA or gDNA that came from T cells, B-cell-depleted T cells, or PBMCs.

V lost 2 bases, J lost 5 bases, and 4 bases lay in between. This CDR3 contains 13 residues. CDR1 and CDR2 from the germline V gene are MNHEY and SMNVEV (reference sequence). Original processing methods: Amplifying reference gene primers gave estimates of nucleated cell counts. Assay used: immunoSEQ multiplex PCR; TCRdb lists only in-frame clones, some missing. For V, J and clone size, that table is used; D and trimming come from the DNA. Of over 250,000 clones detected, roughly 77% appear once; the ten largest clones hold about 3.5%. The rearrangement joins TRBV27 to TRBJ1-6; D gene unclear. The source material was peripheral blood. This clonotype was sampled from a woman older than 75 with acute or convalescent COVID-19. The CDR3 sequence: CASSLQNNSPLHF. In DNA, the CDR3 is TGTGCCAGCAGTTTACAGAATAATTCACCCCTCCACTTT.